This T cell receptor (beta chain) appears in the sequencing data of a study of response to subunit inactivated influenza vaccine. With V trimmed by 10 bases and J by 4 bases, 5 bases remained unmatched. Germline lookup yields CDR1 MNHEY and CDR2 SVGEGT. The CDR3 consists of 12 residues. TCRdb used MiXCR to reprocess the RT-PCR reads, holding one entry per CDR3 protein. The sample yields about 570,000 distinct CDR3 sequences, 11% seen once. These same records also appear under a second study, on T cells expressing NK-cell markers. That study adds: Libraries used 5'RACE template switching adding universal primer site and UMIs. Underlying the TCR beta repertoires were sorted CD3+CD56+NKG2C+, CD3+CD56+NKG2C- and CD3+CD56-NKG2C+ T cells. HCMV specificity of the expanded NKG2C+ T cell clones was not established.

The J gene is TRBJ2-7, the V gene TRBV6-2 or TRBV6-3; 9 bases match TRBD2. The sequencing here drew on PBMCs from blood, taken on the day of vaccination. The receptor was isolated from a man over 45 who received an inactivated influenza vaccine. The CDR3 DNA reads TGTGCCACGAGCGGGAGGAAATACGAGCAGTACTTC. Residues: CATSGRKYEQYF.